Following are 9 T cell receptor beta chains from one sample sequenced in a study of OX40 agonist ivuxolimab in advanced cancers. TCRdb keeps only in-frame clones here, not all; method: immunoSEQ multiplex PCR. The sample contains tens of thousands of clones, roughly 84% of which appear only once. This specimen consisted of CD4+ or CD8+ T cells sorted from blood, obtained in a trial of the OX40 agonist ivuxolimab. The receptors were gathered from an adult with an advanced solid tumor such as melanoma, head and neck, liver or kidney cancer.

A remark on this clone: One junction end does not reproduce the germline sequence, and a read error may be involved. This chain uses TRBV18 with TRBJ2-5; TRBD1 matches 7 bases. Germline assignment: CDR1 KGHSH and CDR2 LQKENI. This CDR3 contains 16 residues. Here the CDR3 DNA reads TGTGCCAGCTCACCACCGGGGGACAGACGAGGAGAGGCCCAGTACTTC. Protein: CASSPPGDRRGEAQYF.

As DNA, the CDR3 is TGCGCCAGCAGCCAATTACAACTCTCTGGGGCCAACGTCCTGACTTTC. Protein product: CASSQLQLSGANVLTF. The V call is TRBV4-3, the J call TRBJ2-6, with D hard to call. CDR1 and CDR2 (germline): LGHNA, YSLEER. The CDR3 totals 16 residues. V lost 2 bases, J lost 0 bases, and 8 bases lay in between.

This clone was counted a single time. V usage is TRBV5-6 and J usage is TRBJ2-2; a possible D gene is TRBD2 (6 bases). The CDR3 sequence is 17 residues long. CDR1 and CDR2 from the germline V gene are SGHDT and YYEEEE. With 2 bases removed from V and 2 bases from J, the gap between germline ends came to 16 bases. CDR3 coding DNA: TGTGCCAGCAGCTTTCGCGCCGGGAGATCTAACACCGGGGAGCTGTTTTTT. This translates into CASSFRAGRSNTGELFF.

This chain links TRBV10-2 with TRBJ1-1; maybe TRBD1 (5 bases). Germline lookup yields CDR1 WSHSY and CDR2 SAAADI. The V and J ends lost 2 bases and 4 bases respectively, with 11 bases between them. CDR3 length equals 14 residues. The CDR3 loop is CASSELVRGTEAFF. CDR3 bases: TGCGCCAGCAGTGAGCTGGTGAGGGGCACTGAAGCTTTCTTT.

V gene TRBV11-3 combines with J gene TRBJ2-7, with 8 bases identical to TRBD1. Germline CDR1 is SGHNT and CDR2 is YENEEA. The CDR3 loop spans 13 amino acids. V trimming: 6 bases; J trimming: 5 bases; junction bases outside the gene matches: 6. DNA for the CDR3: TGTGCCAGCAGACCACAGGGGGATAACGAGCAGTACTTC. Translating gives CASRPQGDNEQYF.

The J gene is TRBJ1-1, the V gene TRBV27; tentatively, D is TRBD1 (6 bases). V lost 6 bases and J lost 4, with 12 bases in between. The CDR3 sequence is 13 residues long. Germline V gives CDR1 MNHEY, CDR2 SMNVEV (reference sequence). The CDR3 sequence: CASSLRGPTEAFF. The CDR3 nucleotides read TGTGCCAGCAGCTTACGGGGGCCCACTGAAGCTTTCTTT.

The chain employs TRBV28 and TRBJ2-7; D is possibly TRBD1 (6 bases). CDR1 is MDHEN and CDR2 is SYDVKM in the germline V gene. The CDR3 consists of 18 residues. With 4 bases removed from V and 7 bases from J, the gap between germline ends came to 29 bases. The CDR3: CASSYPRVLRGSRLEQYF. CDR3 nucleotide sequence: TGTGCCAGCAGTTATCCCCGGGTCCTGAGGGGGAGTCGTTTGGAGCAGTACTTC.

The chain uses TRBV28 and TRBJ1-2, with 9 bases lining up with TRBD1. Germline CDR1 reads MDHEN; CDR2 reads SYDVKM. Losses at the gene ends were 7 bases for V and 6 bases for J; bases not matched to a gene: 6. CDR3 size: 13 residues. The CDR3 loop is CASISGTGNGYTF. CDR3 DNA sequence: TGTGCCAGCATCTCCGGGACAGGGAATGGCTACACCTTC.

This chain uses TRBV19 with TRBJ1-1; a weak D match, TRBD1 (5 bases). CDR1 is LNHDA, CDR2 SQIVND, per germline (reference sequence). V was shortened by 2 bases and J by 3 bases, with 22 bases between the two germline ends. This CDR3 spans 18 amino acids. The CDR3 is CASSIRGRGRSSDTEAFF. The CDR3 DNA sequence: TGTGCCAGTAGTATAAGGGGCAGAGGGCGGTCGTCCGACACTGAAGCTTTCTTT.